This T cell receptor beta chain originates from a study of blood T cell repertoires in COVID-19. For the study at large: The samples span acute and convalescent COVID-19 from the United States, Italy and Spain. The analysed material was cDNA or gDNA that came from T cells, B-cell-depleted T cells, or PBMCs.

Authors' processing steps: Quantification of nucleated cells was approximated via reference gene primer amplification. Using immunoSEQ multiplex PCR, the repertoire was profiled, and TCRdb retains in-frame clones only, with some absent. That table supplies the V and J calls and clone size; D and trimming were determined from the DNA. Of around 120,000 clones listed, more than 65% were seen once; the top ten hold under 2.5%. Per germline, CDR1 LNHDA and CDR2 SQIVND (reference sequence). The CDR3 consists of 14 residues. The V gene lost 5 bases and the J gene lost 5 bases, with 13 bases spanning the gap.

The chain joins TRBV19 to TRBJ1-3, with D tentatively TRBD1 (6 bases). The TCR comes from a woman in her sixties or seventies with acute or convalescent COVID-19. Sample: peripheral blood. CDR3 region: CASSFRDTRNTIYF. DNA for the CDR3: TGTGCCAGTAGTTTCCGGGACACTAGAAACACCATATATTTT.